Below are 10 T cell receptor beta chains sequenced from a single sample in a study of T-cell memory formation after mild COVID-19. TCRdb re-called the 5' RACE reads through MiXCR, storing one row per CDR3 protein. Of some 320,000 distinct CDR3 sequences listed, 15% are singletons. Sequencing was performed on PBMCs or a T cell subset sorted from them (not recorded which). Receptor source: a man between 18 and 29 years old who had mild COVID-19 (a few samples of this study predate the infection). Cell type and time point are not known.

This clonotype came up a few times. The chain has TRBV28 and TRBJ2-5, with TRBD1 as a possible D gene (6 bases). This CDR3 spans 14 amino acids. Trimming removed 5 bases from V and 5 bases from J, with 15 bases in between. CDR1 MDHEN and CDR2 SYDVKM come from the germline V gene. CDR3 DNA sequence: TGTGCCAGCAGTACTACAGGGCCCTGGGAGACCCAGTACTTC. Its protein product is CASSTTGPWETQYF.

This clonotype was detected many times. CDR3 DNA sequence: TGTGCCAGCAGCTTGGGACAGGTATGGGATAATGAGCAGTTCTTC. Translating it yields CASSLGQVWDNEQFF. This sequence joins TRBV5-5 and TRBJ2-1; the D gene is possibly TRBD1 (6 bases). The ends were cut back, 0 bases at V and 7 bases at J, with 14 bases in the middle. Germline V CDR1 and CDR2: SGHKS, YYEKEE (reference sequence). The CDR3 covers 15 residues.

The chain links TRBV6-2 or TRBV6-3 to TRBJ1-2; tentative D call: TRBD1 (6 bases). Trimming took off 7 bases at V and 4 bases at J, with 13 bases between the two ends. CDR3 length equals 13 residues. Germline V gene sequence: CDR1 MNHEY, CDR2 SVGEGT. CDR3 in DNA: TGTGCCAGCAACCCGGCGGGGGCCTATGGCTACACCTTC. Amino acid sequence: CASNPAGAYGYTF.

This clonotype has more than one count but fewer than ten. The gene calls are TRBV11-2 and TRBJ2-5; D gene ambiguous. The CDR3 is 13 residues long. Germline assignment: CDR1 SGHAT and CDR2 FQNNGV. Trimming took 8 bases from V and 1 from J, leaving 11 bases between them. The DNA of the CDR3 is TGTGCCAGCCGACCCATGGGCCAAGAGACCCAGTACTTC. Translation gives CASRPMGQETQYF.

The V gene is TRBV25-1, the J gene TRBJ2-1, with no clear D. Germline loops: CDR1 MGHDK, CDR2 SYGVNS. V lost 0 bases to trimming and J lost 4 bases, with 7 bases between them. This CDR3 has 14 amino acids. This chain's CDR3 is CASSEYEVYNEQFF. The CDR3 DNA reads TGTGCCAGCAGTGAATATGAGGTATACAATGAGCAGTTCTTC.

The chain carries TRBV6-2 or TRBV6-3 and TRBJ2-5; D remains unclear. The CDR3 has 12 residues. The germline V and J ends were trimmed by 5 bases and 9 bases, with 13 bases remaining between them. CDR1 is MNHEY and CDR2 is SVGEGT in the germline V gene. The CDR3 nucleotides are TGTGCCAGCAGTAACGCCCTTCCGGCCCAGTACTTC. Its protein is CASSNALPAQYF.

The chain carries TRBV12-3 or TRBV12-4 and TRBJ2-5; 7 bases match TRBD1. V was pared by 2 bases and J by 4 bases, with 4 bases of the junction left unmatched. This CDR3 comprises 14 residues. The CDR3 coding sequence is TGTGCCAGCAGTTTACGGGACAGATTAGAGACCCAGTACTTC. Amino acid sequence: CASSLRDRLETQYF.

This rearrangement joins TRBV6-1 to TRBJ1-5, with D maybe TRBD1 (6 bases). The CDR3 contains 17 residues. Germline V lookup: CDR1 MNHNS, CDR2 SASEGT. Deletions cut 7 bases from V and 3 bases from J, with 22 bases between. As DNA, the CDR3 is TGTGCCAGCAAGGGGGGCCGGACCACGACAGTCAATCAGCCCCAGCATTTT. Translated, it gives CASKGGRTTTVNQPQHF.

The CDR3: CASSQFQEEDTQYF. The CDR3 region has the DNA TGTGCCAGCAGCCAATTTCAGGAGGAGGATACGCAGTATTTT. The chain is built from TRBV4-2 and TRBJ2-3, with D possibly TRBD2 on 5 matching bases. Germline V gene lookup returns CDR1 LGHNA and CDR2 YNFKEQ. V was pared by 2 bases and J by 6 bases, with 12 bases between. The CDR3 is 14 amino acids.

This clonotype appeared a few times. The gene calls are TRBV20-1 and TRBJ1-2; D gene uncertain. There are 14 residues in the CDR3. Trimming cost V 6 bases and J 0 bases, with 14 bases left between them. CDR1 is DFQATT, CDR2 SNEGSKA, per germline (reference sequence). CDR3 region: CSAGSRGTNYGYTF. Written as DNA, the CDR3 is TGCAGTGCCGGCTCCCGGGGAACTAACTATGGCTACACCTTC.